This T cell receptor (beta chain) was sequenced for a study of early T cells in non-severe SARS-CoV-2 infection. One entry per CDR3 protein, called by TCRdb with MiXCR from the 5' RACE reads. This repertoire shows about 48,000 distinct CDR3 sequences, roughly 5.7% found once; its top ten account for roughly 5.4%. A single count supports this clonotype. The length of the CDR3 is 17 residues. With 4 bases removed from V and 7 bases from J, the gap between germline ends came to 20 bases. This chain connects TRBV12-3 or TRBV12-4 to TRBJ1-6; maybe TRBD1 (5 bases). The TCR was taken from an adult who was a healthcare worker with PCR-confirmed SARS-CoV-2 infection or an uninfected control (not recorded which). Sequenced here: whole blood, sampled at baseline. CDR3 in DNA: TGTGCCAGCAGTTCCCGACAAGGGACTGGAAAAAATTCACCCCTCCACTTT. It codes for CASSSRQGTGKNSPLHF.